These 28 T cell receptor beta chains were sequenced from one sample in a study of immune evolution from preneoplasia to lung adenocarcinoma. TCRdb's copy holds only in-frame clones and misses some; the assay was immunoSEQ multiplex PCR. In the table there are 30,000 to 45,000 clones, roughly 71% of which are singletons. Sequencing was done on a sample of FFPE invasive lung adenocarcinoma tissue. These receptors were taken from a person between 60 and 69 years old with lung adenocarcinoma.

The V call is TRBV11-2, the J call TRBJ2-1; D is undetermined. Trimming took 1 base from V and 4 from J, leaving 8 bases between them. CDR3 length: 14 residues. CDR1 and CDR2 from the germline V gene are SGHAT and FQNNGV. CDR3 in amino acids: CASSLAGGYNEQFF. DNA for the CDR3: TGTGCCAGCAGCTTAGCGGGTGGGTACAATGAGCAGTTCTTC. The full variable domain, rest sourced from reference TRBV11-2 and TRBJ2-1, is EAGVAQSPRYKIIEKRQSVAFWCNPISGHATLYWYQQILGQGPKLLIQFQNNGVVDDSQLPKDRFSAERLKGVDSTLKIQPAKLEDSAVYLCASSLAGGYNEQFFGPGTRLTVL.

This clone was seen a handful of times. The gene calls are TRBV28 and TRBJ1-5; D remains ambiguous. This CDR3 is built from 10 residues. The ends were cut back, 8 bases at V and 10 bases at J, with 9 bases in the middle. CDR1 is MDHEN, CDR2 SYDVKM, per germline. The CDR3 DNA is TGTGCCAGCGGAAGTCGACCCCAGCATTTT. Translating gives CASGSRPQHF.

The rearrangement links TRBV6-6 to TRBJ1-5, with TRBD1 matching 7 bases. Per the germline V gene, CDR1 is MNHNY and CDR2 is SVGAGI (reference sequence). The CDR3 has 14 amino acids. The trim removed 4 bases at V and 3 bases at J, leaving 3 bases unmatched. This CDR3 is CASSFGTDNQPQHF. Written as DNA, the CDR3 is TGTGCCAGCAGTTTCGGGACAGACAATCAGCCCCAGCATTTT.

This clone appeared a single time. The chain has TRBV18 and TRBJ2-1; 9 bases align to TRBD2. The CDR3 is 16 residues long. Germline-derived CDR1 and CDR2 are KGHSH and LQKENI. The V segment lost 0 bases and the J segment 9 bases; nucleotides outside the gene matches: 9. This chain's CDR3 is CASSPPAAAGGGEQFF. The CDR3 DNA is TGTGCCAGCTCACCACCAGCTGCGGCGGGAGGGGGTGAGCAGTTCTTC.

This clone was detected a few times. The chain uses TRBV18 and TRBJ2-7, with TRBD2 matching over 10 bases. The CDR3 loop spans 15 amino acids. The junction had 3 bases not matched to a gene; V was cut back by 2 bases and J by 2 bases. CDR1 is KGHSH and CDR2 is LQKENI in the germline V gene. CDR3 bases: TGTGCCAGCTCACCAGCAACTAGCGGGACCTACGAGCAGTACTTC. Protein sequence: CASSPATSGTYEQYF.

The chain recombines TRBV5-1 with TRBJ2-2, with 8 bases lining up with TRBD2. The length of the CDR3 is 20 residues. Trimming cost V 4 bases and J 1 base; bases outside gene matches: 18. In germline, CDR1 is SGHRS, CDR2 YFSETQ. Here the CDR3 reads CASSREGAVAVGENTGELFF. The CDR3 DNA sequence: TGCGCCAGCAGCCGGGAGGGAGCGGTGGCCGTAGGGGAGAACACCGGGGAGCTGTTTTTT.

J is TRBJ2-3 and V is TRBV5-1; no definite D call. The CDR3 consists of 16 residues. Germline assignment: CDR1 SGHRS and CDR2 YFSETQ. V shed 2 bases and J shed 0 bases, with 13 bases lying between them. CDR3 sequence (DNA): TGCGCCAGCAGCTTCGGCAGCCTATCTAGCACAGATACGCAGTATTTT. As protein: CASSFGSLSSTDTQYF.

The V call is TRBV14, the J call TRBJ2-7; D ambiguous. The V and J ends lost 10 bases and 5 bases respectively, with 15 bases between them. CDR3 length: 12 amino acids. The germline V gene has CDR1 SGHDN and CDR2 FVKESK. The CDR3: CATLRVRNEQYF. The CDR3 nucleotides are TGTGCCACCCTAAGGGTTCGCAACGAGCAGTACTTC.

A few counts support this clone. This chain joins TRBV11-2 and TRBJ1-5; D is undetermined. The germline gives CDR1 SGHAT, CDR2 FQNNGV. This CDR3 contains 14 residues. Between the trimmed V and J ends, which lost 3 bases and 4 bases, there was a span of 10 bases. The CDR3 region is CASSFSSVNQPQHF. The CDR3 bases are TGTGCCAGCAGCTTTTCGAGTGTAAATCAGCCCCAGCATTTT.

The CDR3 region has the DNA TGCAGCGTTGAAGCTATACAGGGCGGGAGAAGATACGAGCAGTACTTC. It yields the protein CSVEAIQGGRRYEQYF. The rearrangement links TRBV29-1 to TRBJ2-7; a possible D gene is TRBD2 (7 bases). The V end was cut by 1 base, the J end by 4 bases, with 20 bases between. Germline assignment: CDR1 SQVTM and CDR2 ANQGSEA. CDR3 length: 16 amino acids.

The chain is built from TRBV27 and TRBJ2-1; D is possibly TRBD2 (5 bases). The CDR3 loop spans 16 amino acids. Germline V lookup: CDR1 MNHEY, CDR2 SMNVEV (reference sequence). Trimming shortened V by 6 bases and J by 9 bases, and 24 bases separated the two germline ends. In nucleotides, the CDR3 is TGTGCCAGCAGCGCGCCCCGGACTGACCCTTCTCGTGAGCAGTTCTTC. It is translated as CASSAPRTDPSREQFF.

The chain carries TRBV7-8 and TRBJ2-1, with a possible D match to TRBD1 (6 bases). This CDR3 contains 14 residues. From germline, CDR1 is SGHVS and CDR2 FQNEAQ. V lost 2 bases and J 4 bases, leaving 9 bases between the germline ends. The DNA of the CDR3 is TGTGCCAGCAGCTTATCGGGACAATACAATGAGCAGTTCTTC. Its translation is CASSLSGQYNEQFF.

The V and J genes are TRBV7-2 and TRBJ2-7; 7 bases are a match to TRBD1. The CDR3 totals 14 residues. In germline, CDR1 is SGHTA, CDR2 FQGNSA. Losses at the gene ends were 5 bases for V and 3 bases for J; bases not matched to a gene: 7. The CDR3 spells CASSGTETRYEQYF. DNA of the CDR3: TGTGCCAGCAGCGGGACAGAAACACGCTACGAGCAGTACTTC.

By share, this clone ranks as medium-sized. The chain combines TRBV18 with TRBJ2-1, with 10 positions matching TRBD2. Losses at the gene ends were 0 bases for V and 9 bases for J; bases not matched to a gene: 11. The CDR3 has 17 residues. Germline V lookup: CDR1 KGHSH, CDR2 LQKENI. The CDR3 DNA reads TGTGCCAGCTCACCACCCCGTACTAGCGGGATGGGTGTTGAGCAGTTCTTC. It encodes CASSPPRTSGMGVEQFF.

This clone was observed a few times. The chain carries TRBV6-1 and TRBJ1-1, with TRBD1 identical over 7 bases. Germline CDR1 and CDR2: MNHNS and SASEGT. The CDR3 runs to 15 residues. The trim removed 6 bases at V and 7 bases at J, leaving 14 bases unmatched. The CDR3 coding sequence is TGTGCCAGCAGGAGATTGGGGGAGGGGGCACGTGAAGCTTTCTTT. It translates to CASRRLGEGAREAFF.

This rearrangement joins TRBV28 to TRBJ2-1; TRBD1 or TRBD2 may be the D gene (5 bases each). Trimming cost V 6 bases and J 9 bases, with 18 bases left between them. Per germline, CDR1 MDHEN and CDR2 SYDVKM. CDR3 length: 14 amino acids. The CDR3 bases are TGTGCCAGCAGCCTGGTCCCGGGGACGGGTGAGCAGTTCTTC. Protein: CASSLVPGTGEQFF.

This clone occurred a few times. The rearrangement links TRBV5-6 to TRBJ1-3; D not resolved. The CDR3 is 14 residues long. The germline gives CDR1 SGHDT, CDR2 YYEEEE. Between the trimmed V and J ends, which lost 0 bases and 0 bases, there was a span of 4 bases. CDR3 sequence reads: CASSLESSGNTIYF. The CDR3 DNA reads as TGTGCCAGCAGCTTGGAGAGCTCTGGAAACACCATATATTTT.

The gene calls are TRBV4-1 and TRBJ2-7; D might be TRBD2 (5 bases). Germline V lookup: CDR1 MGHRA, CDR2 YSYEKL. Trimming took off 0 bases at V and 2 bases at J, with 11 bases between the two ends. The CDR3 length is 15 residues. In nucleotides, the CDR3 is TGCGCCAGCAGCCAAGAAGGCGGAGGCCCCTACGAGCAGTACTTC. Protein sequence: CASSQEGGGPYEQYF.

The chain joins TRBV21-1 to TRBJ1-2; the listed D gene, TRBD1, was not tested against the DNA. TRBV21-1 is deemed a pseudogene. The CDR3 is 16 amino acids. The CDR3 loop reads CASSETTGCGCRGYTF. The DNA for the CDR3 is TGTGCCAGCAGCGAGACGACAGGGTGTGGCTGTCGTGGCTACACCTTC.

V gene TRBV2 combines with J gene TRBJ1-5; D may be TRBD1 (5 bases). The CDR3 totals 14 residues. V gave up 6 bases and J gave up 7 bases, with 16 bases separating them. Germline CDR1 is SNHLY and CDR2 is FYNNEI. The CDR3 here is CASRGDSLGQPQHF. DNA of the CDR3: TGTGCCAGCAGGGGCGACAGTTTAGGCCAGCCCCAGCATTTT.

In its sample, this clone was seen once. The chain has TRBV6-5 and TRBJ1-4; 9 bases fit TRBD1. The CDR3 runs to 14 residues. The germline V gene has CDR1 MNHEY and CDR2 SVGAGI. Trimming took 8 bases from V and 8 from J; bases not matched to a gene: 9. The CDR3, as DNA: TGTGCCAGCGGCCTGACAGGGGGGGAAGAAAAACTGTTTTTT. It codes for CASGLTGGEEKLFF.

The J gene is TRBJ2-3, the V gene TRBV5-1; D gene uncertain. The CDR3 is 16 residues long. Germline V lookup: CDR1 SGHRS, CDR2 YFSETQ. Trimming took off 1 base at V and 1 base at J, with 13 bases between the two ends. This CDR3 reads CASSLNFGTGTDTQYF. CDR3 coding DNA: TGCGCCAGCAGCTTGAACTTCGGCACAGGCACAGATACGCAGTATTTT.

CDR3 nucleotide sequence: TGTGCCTGGAGTCAAGGCCTGGGGGGCAATGAAAAACTGTTTTTT. Its protein is CAWSQGLGGNEKLFF. The chain couples TRBV30 to TRBJ1-4, with a tentative D call TRBD1 (6 bases). Per the germline V gene, CDR1 is GTSNPN and CDR2 is SVGIG (reference sequence). Trimming left V 2 bases short and J 5 bases short, with 15 bases between. The CDR3 is 15 residues long.

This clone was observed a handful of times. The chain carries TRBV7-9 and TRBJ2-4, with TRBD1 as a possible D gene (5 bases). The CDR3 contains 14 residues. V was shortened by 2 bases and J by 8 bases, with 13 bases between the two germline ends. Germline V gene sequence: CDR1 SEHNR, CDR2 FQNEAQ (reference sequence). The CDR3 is CASSLRAGFDIQYF. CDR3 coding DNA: TGTGCCAGCAGCTTAAGGGCAGGGTTCGACATTCAGTACTTC.

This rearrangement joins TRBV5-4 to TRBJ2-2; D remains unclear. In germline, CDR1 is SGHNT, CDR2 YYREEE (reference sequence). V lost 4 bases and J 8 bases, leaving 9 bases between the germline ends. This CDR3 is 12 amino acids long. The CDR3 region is CASSGVGGELFF. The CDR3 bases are TGTGCCAGCAGCGGGGTGGGAGGGGAGCTGTTTTTT. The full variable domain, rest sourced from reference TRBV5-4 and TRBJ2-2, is ETGVTQSPTHLIKTRGQQVTLRCSSQSGHNTVSWYQQALGQGPQFIFQYYREEENGRGNFPPRFSGLQFPNYSSELNVNALELDDSALYLCASSGVGGELFFGEGSRLTVL.

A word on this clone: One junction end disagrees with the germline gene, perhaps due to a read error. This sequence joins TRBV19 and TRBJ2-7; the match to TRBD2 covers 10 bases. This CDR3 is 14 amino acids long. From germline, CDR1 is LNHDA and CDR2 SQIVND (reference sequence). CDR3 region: CVSSTSSGGYEQYF. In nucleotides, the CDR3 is TGTGTCAGTAGTACCTCTAGCGGGGGCTACGAGCAGTACTTC.

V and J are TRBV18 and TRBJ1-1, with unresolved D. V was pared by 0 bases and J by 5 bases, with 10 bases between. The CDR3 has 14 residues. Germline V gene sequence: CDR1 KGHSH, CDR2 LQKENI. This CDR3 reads CASSPPQARTEAFF. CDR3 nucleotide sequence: TGTGCCAGCTCACCACCGCAGGCTAGGACTGAAGCTTTCTTT.

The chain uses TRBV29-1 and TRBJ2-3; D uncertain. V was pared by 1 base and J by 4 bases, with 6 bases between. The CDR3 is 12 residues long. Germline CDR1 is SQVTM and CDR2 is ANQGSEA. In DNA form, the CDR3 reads TGCAGCGTTGAAGTCCCTCCAGATACGCAGTATTTT. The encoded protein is CSVEVPPDTQYF.